This T cell receptor (beta chain) stems from a study of T cell changes during pregnancy in multiple sclerosis. This CDR3 region has 16 residues. Germline CDR1 MGHDK, CDR2 SYGVNS. V lost 4 bases to trimming and J lost 5 bases; unmatched junction nucleotides: 12. Clones were read by immunoSEQ multiplex PCR, and TCRdb kept only the in-frame ones, dropping some. The table has 80,000 to 100,000 clones, around 93% seen once. V and J are TRBV25-1 and TRBJ2-3; 7 bases map to TRBD2. This TCR derives from a female donor with multiple sclerosis, enrolled in a pregnancy study. The sample was peripheral blood, taken after pregnancy. CDR3 in DNA: TGTGCCAGCAGTGGGGGAGGGACGGGCTTAGAAGATACGCAGTATTTT. The encoded protein is CASSGGGTGLEDTQYF.